What follows is one TCR beta chain and its context. Its target is not known. These data are taken from a study of T cells in Graves' hyperthyroidism and ophthalmopathy. Study-wide results and caveats: Blood also held most thyroid clonotypes expanded beyond 0.001.

Germline V gene data show CDR1 as LNHDA and CDR2 as SQIVND (reference sequence). V dropped 1 base and J dropped 1 base, with 10 bases sitting between them. The CDR3 is 15 residues long. Using RNA transcripts as the source, TCR beta CDR3 regions were amplified. HTBI primers were employed in a first-round RT-PCR of the TCR CDR3. TCRdb analysed the multiplex PCR reads with MiXCR anew, one entry per CDR3 protein. The data hold 600,000 or so distinct CDR3 sequences, with about 14% observed a single time. This receptor was taken from a woman between 50 and 59 years old with Graves' ophthalmopathy. Source material: blood. The chain uses TRBV19 and TRBJ1-1, with unresolved D. CDR3 amino acids: CASSIVAGTNTEAFF. The CDR3 DNA reads TGTGCCAGTAGTATAGTAGCAGGAACGAACACTGAAGCTTTCTTT.